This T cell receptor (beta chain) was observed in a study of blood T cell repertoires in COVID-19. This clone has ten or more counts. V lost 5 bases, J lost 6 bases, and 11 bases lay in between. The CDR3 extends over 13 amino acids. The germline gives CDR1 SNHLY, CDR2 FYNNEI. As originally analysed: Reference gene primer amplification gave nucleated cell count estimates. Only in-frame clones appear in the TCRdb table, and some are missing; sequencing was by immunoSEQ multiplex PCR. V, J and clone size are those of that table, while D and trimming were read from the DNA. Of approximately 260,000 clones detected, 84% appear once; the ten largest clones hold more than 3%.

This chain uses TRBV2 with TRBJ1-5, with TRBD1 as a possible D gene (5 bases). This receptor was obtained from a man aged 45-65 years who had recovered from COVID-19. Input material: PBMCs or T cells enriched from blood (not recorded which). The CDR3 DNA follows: TGTGCCAGCAGTACAAGGGGTATTCAGCCCCAGCATTTT. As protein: CASSTRGIQPQHF. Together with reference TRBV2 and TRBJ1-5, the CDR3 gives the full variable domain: EPEVTQTPSHQVTQMGQEVILRCVPISNHLYFYWYRQILGQKVEFLVSFYNNEISEKSEIFDDQFSVERPDGSNFTLKIRSTKLEDSAMYFCASSTRGIQPQHFGDGTRLSIL.